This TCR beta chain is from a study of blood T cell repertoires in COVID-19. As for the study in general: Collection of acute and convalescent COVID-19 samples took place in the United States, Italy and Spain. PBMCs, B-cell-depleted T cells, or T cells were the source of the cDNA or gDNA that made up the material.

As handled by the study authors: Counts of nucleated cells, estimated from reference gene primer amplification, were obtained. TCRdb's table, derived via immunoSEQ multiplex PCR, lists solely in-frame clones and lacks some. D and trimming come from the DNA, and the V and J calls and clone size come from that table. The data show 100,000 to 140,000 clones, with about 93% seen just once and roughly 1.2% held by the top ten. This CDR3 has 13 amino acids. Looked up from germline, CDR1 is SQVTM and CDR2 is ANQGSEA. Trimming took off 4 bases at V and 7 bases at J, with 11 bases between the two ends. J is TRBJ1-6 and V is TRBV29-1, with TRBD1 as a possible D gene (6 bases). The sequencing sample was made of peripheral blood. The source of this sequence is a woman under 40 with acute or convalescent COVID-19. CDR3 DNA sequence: TGCAGCGTTGGGGAGGGGGGGAATTCACCCCTCCACTTT. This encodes CSVGEGGNSPLHF.